Listed below are T cell receptor beta chains from one sample, sequenced in a study of identical twins. TCRdb passed the 5' RACE reads through MiXCR, listing each CDR3 protein once. The sample contains approximately 500,000 distinct CDR3 sequences, 20% to 25% of which appear only once. These data were likewise used in another study, on T cells expressing NK-cell markers.

The material sequenced was CD4+ T cells sorted from blood. The receptor source for this set is a woman aged 18-29 years in good health. CDR3s include the opening cysteine and the closing phenylalanine or tryptophan. Fields, in order: D gene, clone size, V gene, CDR3 length, J gene, CDR3 DNA, CDR3 protein. The D gene is left open where the match is weak. Expanded clones are given a class, and other clones once, few, many or no size at all.

-,few,TRBV12-3/TRBV12-4,16,TRBJ2-5,TGTGCCAGCAGTCCCCAAGCCCGTACAGGGAGACAGACCCAGTACTTC,CASSPQARTGRQTQYF
-,few,TRBV7-2,13,TRBJ2-1,TGTGCCAGCAGCTTATTTGGGCGGGATGAGCAGTTCTTC,CASSLFGRDEQFF
TRBD2,-,TRBV14,17,TRBJ2-5,TGTGCCAGCAGCCAAGATTTGATAGCGGGGGGACAAGAGACCCAGTACTTC,CASSQDLIAGGQETQYF
-,few,TRBV7-2,16,TRBJ2-1,TGTGCCAGCAGCTTCTTCACTGGGGGGGCCCACAATGAGCAGTTCTTC,CASSFFTGGAHNEQFF
-,few,TRBV6-2/TRBV6-3,12,TRBJ1-1,TGTGCCAGCAGTTACTATGGTGAGGAAGCTTTCTTT,CASSYYGEEAFF
-,-,TRBV20-1,13,TRBJ2-3,TGCAGTGCTAGTGCAGCTAGCACAGATACGCAGTATTTT,CSASAASTDTQYF
TRBD1,few,TRBV7-6,14,TRBJ2-7,TGTGCCAGCAGCCTGGACAGGGGCCGGTACGAGCAGTACTTC,CASSLDRGRYEQYF
-,-,TRBV3-1,13,TRBJ1-2,TGTGCCAGCAGCCAAGACCGGCGCTATGGCTACACCTTC,CASSQDRRYGYTF
TRBD1,-,TRBV5-1,14,TRBJ2-2,TGCGCCATCTCGACAGGGGACAACACCGGGGAGCTGTTTTTT,CAISTGDNTGELFF
TRBD1,few,TRBV7-9,15,TRBJ1-1,TGTGCCAGCAGCCCACAGACAGGGCCGAACACTGAAGCTTTCTTT,CASSPQTGPNTEAFF
-,many,TRBV12-3/TRBV12-4,14,TRBJ1-6,TGTGCCAGCAGTTTACGGGGATCTAATTCACCCCTCCACTTT,CASSLRGSNSPLHF
-,-,TRBV3-1,14,TRBJ1-1,TGTGCCAGCAGCCAAGATGCAGGGAACTCGGGAGCTTTCTTT,CASSQDAGNSGAFF
TRBD1,-,TRBV7-9,16,TRBJ2-7,TGTGCCAGCAGCTCCCGTCTTGGACAGGGGGTATACGAGCAGTACTTC,CASSSRLGQGVYEQYF